The source of this T cell receptor (beta chain) is a study of CD4 T cells in relation to SARS-CoV-2 and coronaviruses. Profiled with immunoSEQ multiplex PCR; TCRdb holds only in-frame clones, not every one. This sample has around 25,000 clones, with roughly 73% found just once. The length of the CDR3 is 14 residues. V lost 5 bases, J lost 9 bases, and 6 bases stayed unmatched. In germline, CDR1 is SGHAT, CDR2 FQNNGV. Before the COVID-19 pandemic, during about 2011-2019, CD4+ T cells were taken from unexposed donors. Isolation of CD4+ T cells took place after less than twelve days in culture. Worth noting for this clone: The antigen is unknown.

The TCR was taken from a human donor in good health. The chain links TRBV11-2 to TRBJ2-2; TRBD2 agrees at 10 bases. The sample consisted of CD4+ T cells from PBMCs, cultured in vitro. As DNA, the CDR3 is TGTGCCAGCAGCGCACTAGCGGGGAGAAGGGAGCTGTTTTTT. Translation: CASSALAGRRELFF.